This T cell receptor (beta chain) was recovered during a study of blood T cell repertoires in COVID-19. Per the original data handling: Reference gene primer amplification gave estimated nucleated cell counts. Assay used: immunoSEQ multiplex PCR; TCRdb lists only in-frame clones, some missing. That table is the source of V, J and clone size, and D and trimming were worked out from the DNA. Of some 330,000 clones listed, 86% were seen once; the top ten hold 4% to 5%. Adults between roughly 18 and 89 years of age took part from fewer than 30 US areas. Researchers sorted participants into cohorts using their self-reported clinical history. Two consecutive negative NP/OP PCR tests, clearance, or resolved symptoms defined Cohort 3 recovery. V lost 0 bases to trimming and J lost 5 bases; unmatched junction nucleotides: 6. Germline V gene lookup returns CDR1 LGHDT and CDR2 YNNKEL (reference sequence). CDR3 length equals 15 residues.

The sample comprised PBMCs or T cells enriched from blood (not recorded which). This TCR was sampled from a young man who had recovered from COVID-19. This chain links TRBV3-1 (or the pseudogene TRBV3-2) with TRBJ2-5, with 7 bases lining up with TRBD1. CDR3 loop: CASSQDRARGETQYF. The CDR3, as DNA: TGTGCCAGCAGCCAAGATAGAGCCAGGGGGGAGACCCAGTACTTC.